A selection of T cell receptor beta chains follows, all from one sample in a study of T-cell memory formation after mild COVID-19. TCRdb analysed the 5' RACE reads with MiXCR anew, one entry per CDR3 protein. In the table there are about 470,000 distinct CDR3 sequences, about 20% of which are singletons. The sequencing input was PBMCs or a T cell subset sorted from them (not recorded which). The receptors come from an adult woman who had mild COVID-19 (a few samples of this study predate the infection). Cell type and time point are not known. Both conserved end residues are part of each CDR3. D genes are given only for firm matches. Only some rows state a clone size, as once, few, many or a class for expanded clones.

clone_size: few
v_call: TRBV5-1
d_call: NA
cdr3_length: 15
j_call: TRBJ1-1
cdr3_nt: TGCGCCAGCAGCTTCGCGGGCGGGGGCAAGGGTGAAGCTTTCTTT
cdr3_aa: CASSFAGGGKGEAFF

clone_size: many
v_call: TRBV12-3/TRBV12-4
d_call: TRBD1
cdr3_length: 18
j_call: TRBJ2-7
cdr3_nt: TGTGCCAGCAGTTTACCCGGGACAGGGGGAGTTCTAACCTACGAGCAGTACTTC
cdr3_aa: CASSLPGTGGVLTYEQYF

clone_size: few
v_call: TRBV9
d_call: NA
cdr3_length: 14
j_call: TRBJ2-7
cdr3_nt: TGTGCCAGCAGCGTCCAGATTGGAGGGAACGAGCAGTACTTC
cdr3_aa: CASSVQIGGNEQYF

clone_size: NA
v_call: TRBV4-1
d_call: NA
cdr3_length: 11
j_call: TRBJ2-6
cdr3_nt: TGCGCCAGCACTGGGGCCAACGTCCTGACTTTC
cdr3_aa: CASTGANVLTF

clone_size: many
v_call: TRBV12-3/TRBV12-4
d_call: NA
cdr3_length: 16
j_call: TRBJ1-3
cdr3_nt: TGTGCCAGCCGGTCCGTGGGGGTTCTCTCTGGAAACACCATATATTTT
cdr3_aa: CASRSVGVLSGNTIYF

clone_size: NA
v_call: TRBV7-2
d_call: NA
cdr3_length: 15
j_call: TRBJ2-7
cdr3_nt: TGTGCCAGCAGCCCTTTCGGGGGACCCTCCTACGAGCAGTACTTC
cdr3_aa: CASSPFGGPSYEQYF

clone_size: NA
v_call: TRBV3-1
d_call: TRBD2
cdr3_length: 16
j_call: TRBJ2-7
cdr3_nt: TGTGCCAGCAGCCAAGGACTAGCGGTTCTAGCCTACGAGCAGTACTTC
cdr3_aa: CASSQGLAVLAYEQYF

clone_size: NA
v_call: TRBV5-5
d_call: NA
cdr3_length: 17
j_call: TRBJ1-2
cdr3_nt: TGTGCCAGCAGCAGAACTCCTGGGGGGTTCGCAGACTATGGCTACACCTTC
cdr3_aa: CASSRTPGGFADYGYTF

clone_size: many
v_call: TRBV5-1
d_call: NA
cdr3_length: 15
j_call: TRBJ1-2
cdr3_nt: TGCGCCAGCAGCTTTGGGGCAGTAAGTGGTTATGGCTACACCTTC
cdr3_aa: CASSFGAVSGYGYTF

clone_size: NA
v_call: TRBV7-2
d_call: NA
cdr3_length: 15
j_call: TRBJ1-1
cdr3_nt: TGTGCCAGCAGGACACCGACAGGTTTGAACACTGAAGCTTTCTTT
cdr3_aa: CASRTPTGLNTEAFF

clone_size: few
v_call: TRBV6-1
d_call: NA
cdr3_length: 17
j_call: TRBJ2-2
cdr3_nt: TGTGCCAGCATCGCTATCCCTAGCGTAAGGGGGACCGGGGAGCTGTTTTTT
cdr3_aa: CASIAIPSVRGTGELFF

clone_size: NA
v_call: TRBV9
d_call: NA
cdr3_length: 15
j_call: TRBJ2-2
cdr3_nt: TGTGCCAGCAGCGTATCCTGGGCGAACACCGGGGAGCTGTTTTTT
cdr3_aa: CASSVSWANTGELFF

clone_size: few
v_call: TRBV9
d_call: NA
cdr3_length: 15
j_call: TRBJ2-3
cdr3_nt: TGTGCCAGCAGCGTAGGAGGGCGCTACACAGATACGCAGTATTTT
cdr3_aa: CASSVGGRYTDTQYF

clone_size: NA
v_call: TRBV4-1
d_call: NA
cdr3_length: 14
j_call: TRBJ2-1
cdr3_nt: TGCGCCACCTCCCAAATGAGAGCCTACAATGAGCAGTTCTTC
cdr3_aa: CATSQMRAYNEQFF

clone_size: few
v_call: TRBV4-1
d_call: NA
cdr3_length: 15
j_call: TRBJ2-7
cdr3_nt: TGCGCCAGCAGCCAAGATGGCACCTCCTCCTACGAGCAGTACTTC
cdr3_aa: CASSQDGTSSYEQYF

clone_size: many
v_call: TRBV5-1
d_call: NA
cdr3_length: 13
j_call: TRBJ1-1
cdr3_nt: TGCGCCAGCAGCTCCGGGAGGAACACTGAAGCTTTCTTT
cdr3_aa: CASSSGRNTEAFF

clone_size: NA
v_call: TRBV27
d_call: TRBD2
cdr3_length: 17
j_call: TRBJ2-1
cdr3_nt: TGTGCCAGCAGCCACCCGGGGACTAGCGGGACTACCGGTGAGCAGTTCTTC
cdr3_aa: CASSHPGTSGTTGEQFF

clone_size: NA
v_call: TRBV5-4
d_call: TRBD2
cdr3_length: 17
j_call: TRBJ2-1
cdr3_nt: TGTGCCAGCAGCTTGAGGCTAGCGGGAGACTACTTCAATGAGCAGTTCTTC
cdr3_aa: CASSLRLAGDYFNEQFF

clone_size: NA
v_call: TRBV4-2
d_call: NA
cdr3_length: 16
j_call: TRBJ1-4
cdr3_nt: TGTGCCAGCAGCCAAGAACGTCAGGCCTTGTTTGAAAAACTGTTTTTT
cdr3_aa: CASSQERQALFEKLFF

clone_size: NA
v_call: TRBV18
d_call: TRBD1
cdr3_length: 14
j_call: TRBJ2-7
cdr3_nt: TGTGCCAGCTCACTCCGGGACAGGGGGGACGAGCAGTACTTC
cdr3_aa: CASSLRDRGDEQYF

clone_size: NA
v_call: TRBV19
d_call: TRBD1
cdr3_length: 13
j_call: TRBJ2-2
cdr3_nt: TGTGCCAGCAAGACAGGGTACACCGGGGAGCTGTTTTTT
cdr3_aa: CASKTGYTGELFF

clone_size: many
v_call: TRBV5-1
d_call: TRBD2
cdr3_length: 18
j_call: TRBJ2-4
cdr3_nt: TGCGCCAGCAGCCGACTCGCGGGGGGTAATCTAGCCAAAAACATTCAGTACTTC
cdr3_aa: CASSRLAGGNLAKNIQYF

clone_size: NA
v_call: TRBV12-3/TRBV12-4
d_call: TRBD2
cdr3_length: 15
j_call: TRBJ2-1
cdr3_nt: TGTGCCAGCAGCGCACCGGGACTAGCGGGAAGCGAGCAGTTCTTC
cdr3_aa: CASSAPGLAGSEQFF

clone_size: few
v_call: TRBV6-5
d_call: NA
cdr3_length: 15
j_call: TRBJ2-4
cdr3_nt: TGTGCCAGCAGTTACTCGAGGGGGGCCAAAAACATTCAGTACTTC
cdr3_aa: CASSYSRGAKNIQYF

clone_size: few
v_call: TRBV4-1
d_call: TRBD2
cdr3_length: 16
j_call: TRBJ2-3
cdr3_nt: TGCGCCAGCAGCCAAGCCGGCGGGGGGGGATTAGATACGCAGTATTTT
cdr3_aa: CASSQAGGGGLDTQYF

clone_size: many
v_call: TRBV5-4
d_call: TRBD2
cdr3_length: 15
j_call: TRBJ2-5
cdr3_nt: TGTGCCAGCAGCTTGGCGGGGGGGCTCCAAGAGACCCAGTACTTC
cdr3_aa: CASSLAGGLQETQYF

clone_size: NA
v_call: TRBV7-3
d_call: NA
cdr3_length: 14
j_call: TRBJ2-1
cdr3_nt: TGTGCCACCGACGGAAGCATCAAAGGCTCTGAGCAGTTCTTC
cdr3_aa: CATDGSIKGSEQFF

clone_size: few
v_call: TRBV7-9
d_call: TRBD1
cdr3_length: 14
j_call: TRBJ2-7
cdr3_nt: TGTGCCAGCAGCTTTGGACAGGGGCAGTACGAGCAGTACTTC
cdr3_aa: CASSFGQGQYEQYF

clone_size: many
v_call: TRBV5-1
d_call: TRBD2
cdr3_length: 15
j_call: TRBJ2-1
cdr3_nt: TGCGCCAGCAGCTCACTACTAGCGAATAAGGATGAGCAGTTCTTC
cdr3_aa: CASSSLLANKDEQFF

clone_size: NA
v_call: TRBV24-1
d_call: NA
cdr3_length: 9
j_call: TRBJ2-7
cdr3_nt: TGTGCCAACGACGTCGAGCAGTACTTC
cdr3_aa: CANDVEQYF

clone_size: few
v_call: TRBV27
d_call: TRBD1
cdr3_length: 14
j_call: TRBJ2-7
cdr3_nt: TGTGCCAGCAGTTCGTGGGACAGGCCCGTCGAGCAGTACTTC
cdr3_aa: CASSSWDRPVEQYF

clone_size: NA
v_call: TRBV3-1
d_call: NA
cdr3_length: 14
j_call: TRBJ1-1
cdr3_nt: TGTGCCAGCAGCCTAGAAGTCTGGAACACTGAAGCTTTCTTT
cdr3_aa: CASSLEVWNTEAFF

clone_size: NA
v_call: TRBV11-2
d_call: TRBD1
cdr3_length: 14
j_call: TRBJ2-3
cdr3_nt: TGTGCCAGCTTGGACAGGCCGGTCACAGATACGCAGTATTTT
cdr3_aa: CASLDRPVTDTQYF

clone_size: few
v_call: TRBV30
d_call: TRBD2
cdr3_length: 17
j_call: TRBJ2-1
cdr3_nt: TGTGCCTGGAGTGTTCGCCTTAGCGGGGGGGCAAGAAATGAGCAGTTCTTC
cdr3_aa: CAWSVRLSGGARNEQFF

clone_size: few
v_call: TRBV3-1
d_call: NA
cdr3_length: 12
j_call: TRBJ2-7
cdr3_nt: TGTGCCAGCAGCCACGGGAGTTACGAGCAGTACTTC
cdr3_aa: CASSHGSYEQYF

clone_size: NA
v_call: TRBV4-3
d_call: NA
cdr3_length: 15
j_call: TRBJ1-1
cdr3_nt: TGCGCCAGCAGCCAATATCCAGGGAGGAACACTGAAGCTTTCTTT
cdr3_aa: CASSQYPGRNTEAFF

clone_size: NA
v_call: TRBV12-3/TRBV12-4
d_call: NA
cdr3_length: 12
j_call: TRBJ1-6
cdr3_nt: TGTGCCAGCAGGATTGGGAGTTCACCCCTCCACTTT
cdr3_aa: CASRIGSSPLHF

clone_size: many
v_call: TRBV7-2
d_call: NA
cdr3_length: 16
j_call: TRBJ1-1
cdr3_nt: TGTGCCAGCAGCTTAGAGTTGTTAACGTCAGGCACTGAAGCTTTCTTT
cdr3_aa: CASSLELLTSGTEAFF

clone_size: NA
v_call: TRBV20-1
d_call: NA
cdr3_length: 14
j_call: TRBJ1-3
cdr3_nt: TGCAGTGCTAGAGATATGGGAGATGGAAACACCATATATTTT
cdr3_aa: CSARDMGDGNTIYF

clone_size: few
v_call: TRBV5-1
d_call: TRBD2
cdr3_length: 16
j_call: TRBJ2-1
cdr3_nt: TGCGCCAGCAGAACGGGGGGGTTAAGCTCCTACAATGAGCAGTTCTTC
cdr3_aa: CASRTGGLSSYNEQFF

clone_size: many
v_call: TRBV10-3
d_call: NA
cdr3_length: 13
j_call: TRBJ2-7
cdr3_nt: TGTGCCATCAGAGAACCGGACTCCTACGAGCAGTACTTC
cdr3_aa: CAIREPDSYEQYF

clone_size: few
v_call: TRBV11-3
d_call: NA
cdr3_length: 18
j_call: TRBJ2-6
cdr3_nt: TGTGCCAGCAGCTTAGATTGGACATTATCCTCTGGGGCCAACGTCCTGACTTTC
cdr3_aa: CASSLDWTLSSGANVLTF

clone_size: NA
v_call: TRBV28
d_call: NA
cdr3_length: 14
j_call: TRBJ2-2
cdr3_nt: TGTGCCAGCAGTCCGGGACACCGGCCCGGGGAGCTGTTTTTT
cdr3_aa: CASSPGHRPGELFF

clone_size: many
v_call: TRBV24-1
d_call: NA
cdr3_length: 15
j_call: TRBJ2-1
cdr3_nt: TGTGCCACCAGTGCGAGCCAGGGAAACTACAATGAGCAGTTCTTC
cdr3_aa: CATSASQGNYNEQFF

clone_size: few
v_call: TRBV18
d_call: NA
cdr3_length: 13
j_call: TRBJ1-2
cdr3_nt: TGTGCCAGCTCACCACAGGGTTTCGGGGGCTACACCTTC
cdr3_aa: CASSPQGFGGYTF

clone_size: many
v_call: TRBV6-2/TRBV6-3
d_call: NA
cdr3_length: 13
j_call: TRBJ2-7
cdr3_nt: TGTGCCAGCAGTTACAGCGGAACCTACGAGCAGTACTTC
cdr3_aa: CASSYSGTYEQYF

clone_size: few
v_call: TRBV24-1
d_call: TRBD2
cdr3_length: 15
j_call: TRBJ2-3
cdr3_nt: TGTGCCACCATGATTAGCGGGAGTGGCGCAGATACGCAGTATTTT
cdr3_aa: CATMISGSGADTQYF